This is a list of T cell receptor beta chains from one sample in a study of T cell responses to AZD1222 COVID-19 vaccine. TCRdb's copy holds only in-frame clones and misses some; the assay was immunoSEQ multiplex PCR. There are around 84,000 clones in the sample; about 90% occur only once, and roughly 1.6% lies in the top ten. The sequenced sample was peripheral blood, obtained on day 0 of AZD1222 vaccination. These receptors originate from an adult in good health. CDR3s include the opening cysteine and the closing phenylalanine or tryptophan. Each record gives: V gene, CDR3 length, J gene, D gene, clone size, CDR3 protein, CDR3 DNA. D genes are given only for firm matches. For some rows the clone size is stated as once, few or many, or as a class when expanded; others skip it.

V gene: TRBV29-1
CDR3 length: 12
J gene: TRBJ1-4
D gene: .
clone size: once
CDR3 protein: CSVEMANEKLFF
CDR3 DNA: TGCAGCGTTGAGATGGCTAATGAAAAACTGTTTTTT

V gene: TRBV5-8
CDR3 length: 14
J gene: TRBJ2-3
D gene: .
clone size: .
CDR3 protein: CASSLQESTDTQYF
CDR3 DNA: TGTGCCAGCAGCTTACAGGAGAGCACAGATACGCAGTATTTT

V gene: TRBV2
CDR3 length: 15
J gene: TRBJ1-1
D gene: .
clone size: .
CDR3 protein: CASSQTTSGSAEAFF
CDR3 DNA: TGTGCCAGCAGTCAGACTACTTCAGGGTCGGCTGAAGCTTTCTTT

V gene: TRBV2
CDR3 length: 15
J gene: TRBJ1-6
D gene: TRBD1
clone size: once
CDR3 protein: CATILDRGLNSPLHF
CDR3 DNA: TGTGCCACCATACTAGACAGGGGGCTTAATTCACCCCTCCACTTT

V gene: TRBV19
CDR3 length: 14
J gene: TRBJ1-5
D gene: TRBD1
clone size: .
CDR3 protein: CASRRQGDNQPQHF
CDR3 DNA: TGTGCCAGTAGGCGACAGGGCGATAATCAGCCCCAGCATTTT

V gene: TRBV2
CDR3 length: 14
J gene: TRBJ1-2
D gene: .
clone size: .
CDR3 protein: CAQEGERGKAGYTF
CDR3 DNA: TGTGCCCAGGAGGGGGAACGGGGAAAAGCTGGCTACACCTTC

V gene: TRBV3-1/TRBV3-2
CDR3 length: 14
J gene: TRBJ2-7
D gene: .
clone size: .
CDR3 protein: CASSPLYSSYEQYF
CDR3 DNA: TGTGCCAGCAGCCCCCTCTATAGCAGCTACGAGCAGTACTTC

V gene: TRBV2
CDR3 length: 14
J gene: TRBJ1-5
D gene: .
clone size: .
CDR3 protein: CASSFGTYNQPQHF
CDR3 DNA: TGTGCCAGCAGCTTCGGGACTTACAATCAGCCCCAGCATTTT

V gene: TRBV29-1
CDR3 length: 12
J gene: TRBJ2-5
D gene: .
clone size: .
CDR3 protein: CSVVGSGETQYF
CDR3 DNA: TGCAGCGTTGTCGGGTCGGGGGAGACCCAGTACTTC

V gene: TRBV7-2
CDR3 length: 15
J gene: TRBJ2-5
D gene: .
clone size: .
CDR3 protein: CASSWMGGREETQYF
CDR3 DNA: TGTGCCAGCAGTTGGATGGGTGGTAGGGAAGAGACCCAGTACTTC

V gene: TRBV6-5
CDR3 length: 15
J gene: TRBJ1-5
D gene: TRBD1
clone size: .
CDR3 protein: CASSTDRGLNQPQHF
CDR3 DNA: TGTGCCAGCAGTACCGACAGGGGCTTGAATCAGCCCCAGCATTTT

V gene: TRBV9
CDR3 length: 14
J gene: TRBJ2-7
D gene: .
clone size: .
CDR3 protein: CASSVGESGYEQYF
CDR3 DNA: TGTGCCAGCAGCGTAGGCGAGTCCGGATACGAGCAGTACTTC

V gene: TRBV2
CDR3 length: 14
J gene: TRBJ1-1
D gene: TRBD1
clone size: .
CDR3 protein: CASSRDRGGVAAFF
CDR3 DNA: TGTGCCAGCAGTAGAGACAGGGGTGGGGTCGCGGCTTTCTTT

V gene: TRBV5-4
CDR3 length: 14
J gene: TRBJ2-7
D gene: .
clone size: once
CDR3 protein: CASRRVGGPYEQYF
CDR3 DNA: TGTGCCAGCCGAAGGGTGGGAGGCCCCTACGAGCAGTACTTC

V gene: TRBV14
CDR3 length: 14
J gene: TRBJ1-2
D gene: .
clone size: .
CDR3 protein: CASSQERGNYGYTF
CDR3 DNA: TGTGCCAGCAGCCAAGAGCGGGGGAACTATGGCTACACCTTC

V gene: TRBV6-5
CDR3 length: 14
J gene: TRBJ1-1
D gene: .
clone size: .
CDR3 protein: CASRPRAEGTEAFF
CDR3 DNA: TGTGCCAGCAGACCCAGGGCTGAGGGCACTGAAGCTTTCTTT

V gene: TRBV5-1
CDR3 length: 14
J gene: TRBJ2-3
D gene: .
clone size: few
CDR3 protein: CASSSGQITDTQYF
CDR3 DNA: TGCGCCAGCAGCTCGGGACAAATCACAGATACGCAGTATTTT

V gene: TRBV6-1
CDR3 length: 13
J gene: TRBJ1-2
D gene: .
clone size: once
CDR3 protein: CASSEAGALGYTF
CDR3 DNA: TGTGCCAGCAGTGAAGCTGGGGCTTTGGGCTACACCTTC

V gene: TRBV11-2
CDR3 length: 16
J gene: TRBJ2-3
D gene: .
clone size: .
CDR3 protein: CASSPTGTPGADTQYF
CDR3 DNA: TGTGCCAGCAGCCCTACCGGGACCCCGGGGGCAGATACGCAGTATTTT

V gene: TRBV30
CDR3 length: 15
J gene: TRBJ2-2
D gene: TRBD1
clone size: .
CDR3 protein: CAWSGHSGQGRELFF
CDR3 DNA: TGTGCCTGGAGTGGCCACTCGGGACAGGGGAGGGAGCTGTTTTTT

V gene: TRBV6-5
CDR3 length: 12
J gene: TRBJ2-1
D gene: .
clone size: few
CDR3 protein: CASSTGWSEQFF
CDR3 DNA: TGTGCCAGCAGCACAGGGTGGAGTGAGCAGTTCTTC

V gene: TRBV19
CDR3 length: 14
J gene: TRBJ1-5
D gene: .
clone size: .
CDR3 protein: CASATLDGSQPQHF
CDR3 DNA: TGTGCCAGCGCGACTCTGGACGGTAGTCAGCCCCAGCATTTT

V gene: TRBV4-3
CDR3 length: 14
J gene: TRBJ2-7
D gene: .
clone size: .
CDR3 protein: CASSQEQATYEQYF
CDR3 DNA: TGCGCCAGCAGCCAAGAACAGGCCACCTACGAGCAGTACTTC

V gene: TRBV19
CDR3 length: 19
J gene: TRBJ2-1
D gene: TRBD2
clone size: .
CDR3 protein: CASSQSGASGSLVYNEQFF
CDR3 DNA: TGTGCCAGTAGCCAATCCGGGGCTAGCGGGAGTCTAGTTTACAATGAGCAGTTCTTC

V gene: TRBV11-3
CDR3 length: 15
J gene: TRBJ2-1
D gene: TRBD2
clone size: .
CDR3 protein: CASSQGLVEANEQFF
CDR3 DNA: TGTGCCAGCAGCCAGGGACTAGTGGAAGCCAATGAGCAGTTCTTC

V gene: TRBV21-1
CDR3 length: 15
J gene: TRBJ2-2
D gene: .
clone size: .
CDR3 protein: CASSKAEGLAGELFF
CDR3 DNA: TGTGCCAGCAGCAAAGCGGAAGGATTGGCCGGGGAGCTGTTTTTT

V gene: TRBV30
CDR3 length: 17
J gene: TRBJ2-7
D gene: TRBD2
clone size: .
CDR3 protein: CAWSDPSGRYRSYEQYF
CDR3 DNA: TGTGCCTGGAGTGACCCTAGCGGGAGATATAGATCCTACGAGCAGTACTTC

V gene: TRBV9
CDR3 length: 16
J gene: TRBJ1-6
D gene: .
clone size: .
CDR3 protein: CASSRGVSSYNSPLHF
CDR3 DNA: TGTGCCAGCAGCCGGGGGGTATCATCCTATAATTCACCCCTCCACTTT

V gene: TRBV12-3/TRBV12-4
CDR3 length: 12
J gene: TRBJ2-2
D gene: .
clone size: .
CDR3 protein: CASSWKTGELFF
CDR3 DNA: TGTGCCAGCAGTTGGAAGACCGGGGAGCTGTTTTTT

V gene: TRBV30
CDR3 length: 12
J gene: TRBJ1-5
D gene: .
clone size: .
CDR3 protein: CAWSDQSSPQHF
CDR3 DNA: TGTGCCTGGAGTGATCAATCGTCGCCCCAGCATTTT

V gene: TRBV2
CDR3 length: 18
J gene: TRBJ1-2
D gene: TRBD1
clone size: .
CDR3 protein: CASSESVWETGGYYGYTF
CDR3 DNA: TGTGCCAGCAGTGAATCTGTGTGGGAGACAGGGGGATACTATGGCTACACCTTC

V gene: TRBV19
CDR3 length: 19
J gene: TRBJ2-1
D gene: .
clone size: .
CDR3 protein: CASSIGGSFLDWTYNEQFF
CDR3 DNA: TGTGCCAGTAGTATAGGCGGCAGTTTCTTGGACTGGACCTACAATGAGCAGTTCTTC

V gene: TRBV12-3/TRBV12-4
CDR3 length: 13
J gene: TRBJ1-4
D gene: .
clone size: .
CDR3 protein: CASSFRDGEKLFF
CDR3 DNA: TGTGCCAGCAGTTTCCGTGACGGGGAAAAACTGTTTTTT

V gene: TRBV7-9
CDR3 length: 14
J gene: TRBJ2-7
D gene: TRBD1
clone size: once
CDR3 protein: CASSPTGTAYEQYF
CDR3 DNA: TGTGCCAGCAGCCCTACTGGGACAGCATACGAGCAGTACTTC

V gene: TRBV7-2
CDR3 length: 17
J gene: TRBJ2-6
D gene: TRBD1
clone size: .
CDR3 protein: CASSLAGTGAGANVLTF
CDR3 DNA: TGTGCCAGCAGCTTAGCGGGGACAGGGGCTGGGGCCAACGTCCTGACTTTC

V gene: TRBV12-5
CDR3 length: 13
J gene: TRBJ1-1
D gene: .
clone size: once
CDR3 protein: CASVSLGGTEAFF
CDR3 DNA: TGTGCTAGTGTCTCGCTGGGGGGCACTGAAGCTTTCTTT

V gene: TRBV7-3
CDR3 length: 13
J gene: TRBJ1-6
D gene: .
clone size: .
CDR3 protein: CASSLSPNSPLHF
CDR3 DNA: TGTGCCAGCAGCTTATCCCCCAATTCACCCCTCCACTTT

V gene: TRBV30
CDR3 length: 14
J gene: TRBJ1-5
D gene: .
clone size: .
CDR3 protein: CAWSGGYPNQPQHF
CDR3 DNA: TGTGCCTGGAGTGGGGGGTATCCTAATCAGCCCCAGCATTTT

V gene: TRBV6-6
CDR3 length: 11
J gene: TRBJ1-2
D gene: .
clone size: .
CDR3 protein: CASSNSYGYTF
CDR3 DNA: TGTGCCAGCAGTAACAGCTATGGCTACACCTTC

V gene: TRBV13
CDR3 length: 16
J gene: TRBJ1-4
D gene: .
clone size: once
CDR3 protein: CASSLRAGATNEKLFF
CDR3 DNA: TGTGCCAGCAGCCTCCGCGCGGGTGCAACTAATGAAAAACTGTTTTTT

V gene: TRBV11-3
CDR3 length: 19
J gene: TRBJ2-7
D gene: .
clone size: .
CDR3 protein: CASTELAGTHHLLTYEQYF
CDR3 DNA: TGTGCCAGCACAGAATTGGCCGGGACTCACCACCTACTCACCTACGAGCAGTACTTC

V gene: TRBV7-2
CDR3 length: 16
J gene: TRBJ2-1
D gene: TRBD2
clone size: .
CDR3 protein: CASSLATSGNYNEQFF
CDR3 DNA: TGTGCCAGCAGCTTAGCGACTAGCGGGAACTACAATGAGCAGTTCTTC

V gene: TRBV7-2
CDR3 length: 13
J gene: TRBJ1-1
D gene: TRBD1
clone size: .
CDR3 protein: CASSLTGFVEAFF
CDR3 DNA: TGTGCCAGCAGCCTGACAGGGTTCGTAGAAGCTTTCTTT

V gene: TRBV19
CDR3 length: 16
J gene: TRBJ1-4
D gene: .
clone size: .
CDR3 protein: CASIVSTGTSGEKLFF
CDR3 DNA: TGTGCCAGTATAGTGTCCACCGGGACATCGGGCGAAAAACTGTTTTTT

V gene: TRBV30
CDR3 length: 15
J gene: TRBJ1-1
D gene: .
clone size: .
CDR3 protein: CAWSNIGDLNTEAFF
CDR3 DNA: TGTGCCTGGAGTAATATTGGTGACCTTAACACTGAAGCTTTCTTT

V gene: TRBV6-5
CDR3 length: 14
J gene: TRBJ1-1
D gene: .
clone size: .
CDR3 protein: CASSRKGVATEAFF
CDR3 DNA: TGTGCCAGCAGCCGGAAGGGAGTGGCCACTGAAGCTTTCTTT

V gene: TRBV6-6
CDR3 length: 12
J gene: TRBJ1-1
D gene: .
clone size: .
CDR3 protein: CASSYPDSEAFF
CDR3 DNA: TGTGCCAGCAGTTACCCGGACAGTGAAGCTTTCTTT